This T cell receptor beta chain was sequenced during a study of Ad26.COV2.S vaccination and SARS-CoV-2 variants. The treatment denotes: 19 received Ad26.COV2.S at low or high dose, single or two shots; roughly five received placebo; per-sample allocation not given. On day 63 after the first injection, vaccine and placebo recipients gave samples. This clone turned up a few times. Trimming left V 2 bases short and J 6 bases short, with 10 bases between. CDR1 is SNHLY, CDR2 FYNNEI, per germline. There are 13 residues in the CDR3. Clones were sequenced by immunoSEQ multiplex PCR, and TCRdb holds only the in-frame ones, with some missing. The sample carries 350,000 to 450,000 clones, around 82% recorded once.

This clonotype was sampled from a person aged 18 to 65 who received the Ad26.COV2.S COVID-19 vaccine or a placebo. J is TRBJ1-2 and V is TRBV2; tentative D call: TRBD1 (6 bases). The sequencing here drew on peripheral blood, taken in a trial of Ad26.COV2.S vaccine versus placebo. CDR3 nucleotides: TGTGCCAGCAGTGAACACAGGGCACATGGCTACACCTTC. This translates into CASSEHRAHGYTF.